The 32 T cell receptor beta chains listed next were all sequenced from one sample in a study of blood T cell repertoires in COVID-19. Using immunoSEQ multiplex PCR, the repertoire was profiled, and TCRdb retains in-frame clones only, with some absent. The data hold roughly 250,000 clones, with 83% observed a single time. Sequences were obtained from peripheral blood. The source is a human donor in a cohort sampled during active COVID-19.

V is TRBV28 and J is TRBJ2-3; no clear D gene. The CDR3 has 16 residues. Germline CDR1 and CDR2: MDHEN and SYDVKM. Trimming removed 3 bases at V and 1 base at J, with 14 bases between. The CDR3 nucleotides are TGTGCCAGCAGTTTCCGTTTGCGGAGACGCACAGATACGCAGTATTTT. It translates to CASSFRLRRRTDTQYF. The complete variable domain, with remaining parts taken from reference TRBV28 and TRBJ2-3, reads DVKVTQSSRYLVKRTGEKVFLECVQDMDHENMFWYRQDPGLGLRLIYFSYDVKMKEKGDIPEGYSVSREKKERFSLILESASTNQTSMYLCASSFRLRRRTDTQYFGPGTRLTVL.

This clone was observed once. The chain carries TRBV16 and TRBJ1-5; 7 bases align to TRBD1. J lost 9 bases, V lost 4 bases, and 12 bases had no gene match. Germline lookup yields CDR1 KGHSY and CDR2 FQNENV. The CDR3 is 15 amino acids. Written as DNA, the CDR3 is TGTGCCAGCAGCCTAGGGGGCCTGACTCTAGGGCCCCAGCATTTT. Its translation: CASSLGGLTLGPQHF.

The chain combines TRBV5-4 with TRBJ2-7; D is unclear. Germline assignment: CDR1 SGHNT and CDR2 YYREEE (reference sequence). The CDR3 is 11 amino acids. V was cut by 1 base and J by 7 bases, with 6 bases left in between. CDR3 amino acids: CASSLLTEQYF. The CDR3 DNA follows: TGTGCCAGCAGCTTGCTCACAGAGCAGTACTTC. Supplemented by reference TRBV5-4 and TRBJ2-7, the full variable domain reads ETGVTQSPTHLIKTRGQQVTLRCSSQSGHNTVSWYQQALGQGPQFIFQYYREEENGRGNFPPRFSGLQFPNYSSELNVNALELDDSALYLCASSLLTEQYFGPGTRLTVT.

This chain links TRBV24-1 with TRBJ2-7; 8 nucleotides agree with TRBD1. Germline-derived CDR1 and CDR2 are KGHDR and SFDVKD. The CDR3 is 15 amino acids. Trimming took 5 bases from V and 4 from J; bases not matched to a gene: 9. DNA for the CDR3: TGTGCCACCAGTGGCCGAGGACAGGGTCAATACGAGCAGTACTTC. Its translation is CATSGRGQGQYEQYF.

J is TRBJ1-1 and V is TRBV3-1 (or the pseudogene TRBV3-2); TRBD1 agrees at 7 bases. The V and J ends lost 6 bases and 4 bases, in that order; junction bases with no gene match: 8. Looked up from germline, CDR1 is LGHDT and CDR2 is YNNKEL (reference sequence). The CDR3 extends over 14 amino acids. The CDR3 nucleotides are TGTGCCAGCAGTCCGGACAGGCCGGGCACTGAAGCTTTCTTT. It yields the protein CASSPDRPGTEAFF.

The V and J genes are TRBV18 and TRBJ1-2; 10 bases align to TRBD1. Germline CDR1 and CDR2: KGHSH and LQKENI. This CDR3 comprises 14 residues. V shed 6 bases and J 5 bases; nucleotides not matched to a gene: 6. The chain's CDR3 is CASSLGTGEYGYTF. The CDR3 DNA reads TGTGCCAGCTCGCTTGGGACAGGGGAGTATGGCTACACCTTC.

V is TRBV5-1 and J is TRBJ2-5; D unclear. Germline V gives CDR1 SGHRS, CDR2 YFSETQ. Deletions cut 4 bases from V and 3 bases from J, with 13 bases between. This CDR3 region has 14 residues. CDR3 DNA: TGCGCCAGCAGCCCCGACGGGTCGGAAGAGACCCAGTACTTC. Amino acids: CASSPDGSEETQYF.

The gene calls are TRBV6-5 and TRBJ2-7; tentative D call: TRBD2 (6 bases). Trimming shortened V by 2 bases and J by 2 bases, and 16 bases separated the two germline ends. There are 16 residues in the CDR3. Germline assignment: CDR1 MNHEY and CDR2 SVGAGI. The CDR3 sequence is CASSYIPSGSPYEQYF. CDR3 sequence (DNA): TGTGCCAGCAGTTACATTCCCAGCGGGTCTCCCTACGAGCAGTACTTC.

The V gene is TRBV5-3, the J gene TRBJ1-6; 10 nucleotides match TRBD1. TRBV5-3 is treated as an ORF (open reading frame) with a function not yet certain. The V segment lost 1 base and the J segment 3 bases; nucleotides outside the gene matches: 4. The CDR3 runs to 17 residues. The CDR3 coding sequence is TGTGCCAGAAGCTTGACGACAGGGGGCGACTATAATTCACCCCTCCACTTT. Its protein product is CARSLTTGGDYNSPLHF.

The chain carries TRBV5-1 and TRBJ2-1; D is perhaps TRBD2 (5 bases). Germline V gene lookup returns CDR1 SGHRS and CDR2 YFSETQ. This CDR3 contains 12 residues. V lost 3 bases and J 9 bases, leaving 10 bases between the germline ends. The CDR3 loop reads CASSSPSTEQFF. DNA of the CDR3: TGCGCCAGCAGCTCCCCTAGCACTGAGCAGTTCTTC.

The chain has TRBV5-1 and TRBJ2-5, with 8 bases lining up with TRBD1. CDR1 and CDR2 from the germline V gene are SGHRS and YFSETQ. Trimming at V came to 5 bases and at J to 5 bases, leaving 8 bases not matched to a gene. This CDR3 region has 14 residues. Written as DNA, the CDR3 is TGCGCCAGCAGGACTGCAGGGGGCAGGGAGACCCAGTACTTC. Its protein product is CASRTAGGRETQYF.

This chain uses TRBV27 with TRBJ1-5; perhaps TRBD1 as D (6 bases). Trimming shortened V by 2 bases and J by 9 bases, and 11 bases separated the two germline ends. From germline, CDR1 is MNHEY and CDR2 SMNVEV (reference sequence). The CDR3 loop spans 13 amino acids. CDR3 sequence: CASSLTRGLPQHF. Written as DNA, the CDR3 is TGTGCCAGCAGTTTAACCAGGGGTTTGCCCCAGCATTTT.

This chain connects TRBV13 to TRBJ2-7; maybe TRBD1 (6 bases). V lost 1 base, J lost 1 base, and 11 bases lay in between. Germline loops: CDR1 PRHDT, CDR2 FYEKMQ (reference sequence). The CDR3 extends over 15 amino acids. DNA of the CDR3: TGTGCCAGCAGCTTAGAGCGGACAGCTTCCTACGAGCAGTACTTC. Translated: CASSLERTASYEQYF. The whole variable domain, remainder taken from reference TRBV13 and TRBJ2-7, is AAGVIQSPRHLIKEKRETATLKCYPIPRHDTVYWYQQGPGQDPQFLISFYEKMQSDKGSIPDRFSAQQFSDYHSELNMSSLELGDSALYFCASSLERTASYEQYFGPGTRLTVT.

The chain recombines TRBV5-1 with TRBJ2-5, with 7 bases matching TRBD1. CDR1 SGHRS and CDR2 YFSETQ come from the germline V gene. The CDR3 totals 15 residues. With 1 base clipped from V and 2 bases from J, the junction kept 5 bases outside the gene matches. The CDR3 nucleotides are TGCGCCAGCAGCTTGAGACAGGGATATCAAGAGACCCAGTACTTC. It translates to CASSLRQGYQETQYF.

This clone appeared a few times. The V call is TRBV21-1, the J call TRBJ2-7; the D call in the table, TRBD1, was not verified against the DNA. TRBV21-1 is classified as a pseudogene. The CDR3 consists of 15 residues. DNA for the CDR3: TGTGCCAGCAGCAAAGGGTCTGGGACACAATACGAGCAGTACTTC. Residues: CASSKGSGTQYEQYF.

This chain uses TRBV29-1 with TRBJ2-5; 8 bases line up with TRBD2. The J segment lost 1 base and the V segment lost 1 base, leaving 5 bases of the junction unmatched. The CDR3 is 15 residues long. Germline V gives CDR1 SQVTM, CDR2 ANQGSEA. CDR3 protein: CSVEVLAGTQETQYF. As DNA, the CDR3 is TGCAGCGTTGAAGTCTTAGCGGGGACCCAAGAGACCCAGTACTTC.

The V and J genes are TRBV3-1 (or the pseudogene TRBV3-2) and TRBJ1-1; TRBD1 matches at 12 bases. CDR3 length: 14 amino acids. Germline-derived CDR1 and CDR2 are LGHDT and YNNKEL (reference sequence). Germline trimming cut 5 bases from V and 5 bases from J; bases unmatched to any gene: 3. CDR3 bases: TGTGCCAGCAGCTGGGACAGGGGGCAGACTGAAGCTTTCTTT. Encoded protein: CASSWDRGQTEAFF.

The chain employs TRBV6-5 and TRBJ2-3, with 14 bases aligning to TRBD2. J was trimmed by 4 bases and V by 5 bases; bases with no gene match: 2. The CDR3 is 15 residues long. Germline V lookup: CDR1 MNHEY, CDR2 SVGAGI. This chain's CDR3 is CASSLGLAGADTQYF. The CDR3 bases are TGTGCCAGCAGTCTGGGACTAGCGGGAGCAGATACGCAGTATTTT.

The chain has TRBV27 and TRBJ2-5; 7 nucleotides match TRBD1. V shed 6 bases and J 4 bases; nucleotides not matched to a gene: 20. The V gene's germline CDR1 is MNHEY and CDR2 SMNVEV (reference sequence). This CDR3 spans 18 amino acids. The CDR3 bases are TGTGCCAGCAGCCGCAACTTCATAGGGGGCGCGGACCTAGAGACCCAGTACTTC. This gives the protein CASSRNFIGGADLETQYF.

The V gene is TRBV7-9, the J gene TRBJ2-7; a weak D match, TRBD1 (5 bases). V lost 1 base, J lost 0 bases, and 10 bases lay in between. The V gene's germline CDR1 is SEHNR and CDR2 FQNEAQ (reference sequence). The CDR3 loop spans 15 amino acids. The CDR3, as DNA: TGTGCCAGCAGCTTAGATCAGGGAAACTCCTACGAGCAGTACTTC. This sequence encodes CASSLDQGNSYEQYF.

The chain carries TRBV10-3 and TRBJ2-7; 9 bases agree with TRBD1. The CDR3 contains 13 residues. Germline trimming cut 8 bases from V and 5 bases from J; bases unmatched to any gene: 7. CDR1 ENHRY and CDR2 SYGVKD come from the germline V gene. CDR3 in DNA: TGTGCCATCTCGGGGGGACAGGGCCACGAGCAGTACTTC. Translating gives CAISGGQGHEQYF.

The chain has TRBV7-2 and TRBJ2-7; 8 nucleotides align to TRBD2. Trimming at V came to 1 base and at J to 2 bases, leaving 7 bases not matched to a gene. Germline loops: CDR1 SGHTA, CDR2 FQGNSA. The CDR3 covers 16 residues. CDR3 region: CASSLVGTSGAYEQYF. The CDR3, as DNA: TGTGCCAGCAGCTTAGTAGGAACTAGCGGCGCCTACGAGCAGTACTTC.

The rearrangement links TRBV24-1 to TRBJ2-2; 7 bases are shared with TRBD2. Germline V gene data show CDR1 as KGHDR and CDR2 as SFDVKD. There are 15 residues in the CDR3. V lost 4 bases, J lost 5 bases, and 6 bases stayed unmatched. The CDR3 bases are TGTGCCACCAGTGAGTGGGGGGGTTCGACCGGGGAGCTGTTTTTT. Translated: CATSEWGGSTGELFF.

The chain joins TRBV19 to TRBJ1-4; tentative D call: TRBD1 (5 bases). Germline values: CDR1 LNHDA, CDR2 SQIVND (reference sequence). The CDR3 has 12 residues. The ends were cut back, 6 bases at V and 6 bases at J, with 8 bases in the middle. For the CDR3, the DNA is TGTGCCAGTAGGGGGGACTATGAAAAACTGTTTTTT. Its protein product is CASRGDYEKLFF.

The chain couples TRBV29-1 to TRBJ1-2; D unresolved. V was shortened by 3 bases and J by 4 bases, with 6 bases between the two germline ends. The CDR3 runs 11 residues. Germline V gene sequence: CDR1 SQVTM, CDR2 ANQGSEA. The CDR3 nucleotides are TGCAGCGTTGACCCGGGCTATGGCTACACCTTC. The encoded protein is CSVDPGYGYTF.

The rearrangement uses TRBV24-1 and TRBJ1-5; 8 bases match TRBD1. Germline-derived CDR1 and CDR2 are KGHDR and SFDVKD. The CDR3 runs to 13 residues. The ends lost 10 bases at V and 3 bases at J; junction bases unmatched: 4. CDR3 protein: CATQDRDNQPQHF. The DNA of the CDR3 is TGTGCCACTCAGGACAGGGACAATCAGCCCCAGCATTTT.

CDR3 nucleotide sequence: TGTGCCAGCCAGTCTGGGACAGGGAGGGACGAGCAGTACTTC. It specifies CASQSGTGRDEQYF. The rearrangement uses TRBV21-1 and TRBJ2-7; TRBD1, the D gene given by the table, was not confirmed from the DNA. TRBV21-1 is a pseudogene. The CDR3 loop spans 14 amino acids.

This chain links TRBV28 with TRBJ2-7, with D possibly being TRBD2 (6 bases). The CDR3 has 15 residues. V was clipped by 4 bases and J by 0 bases, with 13 bases between them. Germline loops: CDR1 MDHEN, CDR2 SYDVKM. This CDR3 reads CASSWTTPDSYEQYF. The CDR3 coding sequence is TGTGCCAGCAGTTGGACTACTCCTGACTCCTACGAGCAGTACTTC.

The J gene is TRBJ1-4, the V gene TRBV19; 9 bases map to TRBD1. With 1 base clipped from V and 7 bases from J, the junction kept 10 bases outside the gene matches. The CDR3 loop spans 17 amino acids. In germline, CDR1 is LNHDA, CDR2 SQIVND (reference sequence). In DNA form, the CDR3 reads TGTGCCAGTAGTATAGTAGCTCCCGGGACAGGGTTTGAAAAACTGTTTTTT. Translated: CASSIVAPGTGFEKLFF.

The chain uses TRBV29-1 and TRBJ2-5, with 9 positions matching TRBD1. This CDR3 is 13 amino acids long. J gave up 8 bases and V 3 bases, and 7 bases lay outside the gene matches. CDR1 and CDR2 (germline): SQVTM, ANQGSEA. This CDR3 reads CSVDKGQGRTQYF. The CDR3 region has the DNA TGCAGCGTTGATAAGGGACAGGGTCGTACCCAGTACTTC.

This clone was seen ten or more times. The genes are TRBV11-2 and TRBJ2-2, with TRBD1 as a possible D gene (5 bases). CDR1 is SGHAT and CDR2 is FQNNGV in the germline V gene. Between the trimmed V and J ends, which lost 2 bases and 8 bases, there was a span of 15 bases. CDR3 length: 15 amino acids. This CDR3 reads CASSLLRRAVGELFF. The CDR3 bases are TGTGCCAGCAGCTTACTCCGCAGGGCGGTTGGGGAGCTGTTTTTT.

V gene TRBV5-1 combines with J gene TRBJ2-3, with 7 bases matching TRBD1. The CDR3 has 21 residues. V shed 0 bases, J shed 2 bases, and the junction held 21 bases outside the gene matches. Per the germline V gene, CDR1 is SGHRS and CDR2 is YFSETQ. The CDR3 loop is CASSLGLQPGQLLGVTDTQYF. The CDR3, as DNA: TGCGCCAGCAGCTTGGGGCTCCAACCGGGACAGCTCCTAGGGGTCACAGATACGCAGTATTTT.